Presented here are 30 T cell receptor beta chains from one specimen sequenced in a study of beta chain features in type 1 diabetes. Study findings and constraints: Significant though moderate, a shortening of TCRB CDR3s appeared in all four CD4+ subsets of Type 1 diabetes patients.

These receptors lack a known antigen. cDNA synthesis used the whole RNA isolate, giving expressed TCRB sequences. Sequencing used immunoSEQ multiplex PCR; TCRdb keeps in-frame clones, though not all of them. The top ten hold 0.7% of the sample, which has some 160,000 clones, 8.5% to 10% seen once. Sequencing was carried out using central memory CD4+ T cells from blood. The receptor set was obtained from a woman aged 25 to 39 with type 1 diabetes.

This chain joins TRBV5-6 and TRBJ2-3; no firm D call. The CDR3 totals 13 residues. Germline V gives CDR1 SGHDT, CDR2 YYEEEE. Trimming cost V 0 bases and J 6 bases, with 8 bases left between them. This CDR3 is CASSLDYSDTQYF. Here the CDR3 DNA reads TGTGCCAGCAGCTTGGACTATTCGGATACGCAGTATTTT.

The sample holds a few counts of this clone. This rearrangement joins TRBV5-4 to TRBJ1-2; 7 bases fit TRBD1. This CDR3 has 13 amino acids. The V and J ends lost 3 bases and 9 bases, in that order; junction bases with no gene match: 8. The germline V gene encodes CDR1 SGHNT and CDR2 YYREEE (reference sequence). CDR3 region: CASSSTGLYSYTF. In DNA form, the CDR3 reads TGTGCCAGCAGCTCGACAGGGTTGTACAGCTACACCTTC.

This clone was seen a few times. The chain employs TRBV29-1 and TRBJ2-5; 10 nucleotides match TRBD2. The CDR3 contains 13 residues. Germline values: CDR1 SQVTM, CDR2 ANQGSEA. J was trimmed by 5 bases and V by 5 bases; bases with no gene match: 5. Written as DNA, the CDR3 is TGCAGCGTTAGCGGGAGGGCCGATGAGACCCAGTACTTC. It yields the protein CSVSGRADETQYF.

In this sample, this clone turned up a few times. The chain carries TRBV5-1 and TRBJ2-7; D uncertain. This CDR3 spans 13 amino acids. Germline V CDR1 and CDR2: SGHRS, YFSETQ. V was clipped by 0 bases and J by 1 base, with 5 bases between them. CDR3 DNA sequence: TGCGCCAGCAGCTTGGTACAGTCCTACGAGCAGTACTTC. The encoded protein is CASSLVQSYEQYF.

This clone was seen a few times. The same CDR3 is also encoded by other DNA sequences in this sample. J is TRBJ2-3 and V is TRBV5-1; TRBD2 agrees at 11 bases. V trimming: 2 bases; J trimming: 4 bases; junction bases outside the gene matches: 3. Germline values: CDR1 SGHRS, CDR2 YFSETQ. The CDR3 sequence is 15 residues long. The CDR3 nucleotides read TGCGCCAGCAGCTTTGGGACTAGCGGATCAGATACGCAGTATTTT. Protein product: CASSFGTSGSDTQYF.

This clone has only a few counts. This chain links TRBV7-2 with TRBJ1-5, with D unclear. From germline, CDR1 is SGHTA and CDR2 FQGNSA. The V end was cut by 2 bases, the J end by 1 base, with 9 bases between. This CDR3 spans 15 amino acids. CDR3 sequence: CASSLKGGSNQPQHF. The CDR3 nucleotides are TGTGCCAGCAGCTTAAAGGGAGGGAGCAATCAGCCCCAGCATTTT.

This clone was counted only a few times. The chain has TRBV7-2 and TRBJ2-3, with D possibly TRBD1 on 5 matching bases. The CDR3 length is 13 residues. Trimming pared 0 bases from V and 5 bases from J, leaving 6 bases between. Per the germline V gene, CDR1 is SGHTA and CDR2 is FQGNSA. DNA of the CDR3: TGTGCCAGCAGCTTAGCCAGGGAAGATACGCAGTATTTT. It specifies CASSLAREDTQYF.

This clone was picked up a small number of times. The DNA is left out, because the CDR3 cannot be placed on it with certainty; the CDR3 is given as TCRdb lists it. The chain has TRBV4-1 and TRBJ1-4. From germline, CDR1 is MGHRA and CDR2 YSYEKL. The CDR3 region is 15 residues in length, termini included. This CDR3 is CASSARGTSVRELFF.

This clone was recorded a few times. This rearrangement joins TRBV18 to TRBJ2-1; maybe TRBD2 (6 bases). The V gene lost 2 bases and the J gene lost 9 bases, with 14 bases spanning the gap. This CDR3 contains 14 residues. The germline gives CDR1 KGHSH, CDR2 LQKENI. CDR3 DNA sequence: TGTGCCAGCTCACCAGAAGGAGGGGCCGGTGAGCAGTTCTTC. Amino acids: CASSPEGGAGEQFF.

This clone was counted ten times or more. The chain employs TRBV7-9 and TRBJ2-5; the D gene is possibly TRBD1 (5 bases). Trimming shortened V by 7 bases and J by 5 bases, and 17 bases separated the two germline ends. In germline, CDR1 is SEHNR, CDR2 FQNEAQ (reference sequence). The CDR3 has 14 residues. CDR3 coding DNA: TGTGCCAGCACAATAAAGACAGTACGGGAGACCCAGTACTTC. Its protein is CASTIKTVRETQYF.

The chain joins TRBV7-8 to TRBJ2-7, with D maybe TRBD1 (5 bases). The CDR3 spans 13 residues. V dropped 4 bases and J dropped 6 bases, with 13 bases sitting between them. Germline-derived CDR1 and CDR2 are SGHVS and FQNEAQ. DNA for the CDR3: TGTGCCAGCAGCTCCAGACAGTGGCCCGAGCAGTACTTC. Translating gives CASSSRQWPEQYF. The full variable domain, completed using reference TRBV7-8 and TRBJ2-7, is GAGVSQSPRYKVAKRGQDVALRCDPISGHVSLFWYQQALGQGPEFLTYFQNEAQLDKSGLPSDRFFAERPEGSVSTLKIQRTQQEDSAVYLCASSSRQWPEQYFGPGTRLTVT.

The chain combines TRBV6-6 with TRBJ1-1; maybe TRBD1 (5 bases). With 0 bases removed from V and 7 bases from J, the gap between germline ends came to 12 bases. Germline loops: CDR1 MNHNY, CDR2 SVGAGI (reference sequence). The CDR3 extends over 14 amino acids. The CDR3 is CASSYSSGSNEAFF. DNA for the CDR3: TGTGCCAGCAGTTACTCGTCAGGGTCTAATGAAGCTTTCTTT.

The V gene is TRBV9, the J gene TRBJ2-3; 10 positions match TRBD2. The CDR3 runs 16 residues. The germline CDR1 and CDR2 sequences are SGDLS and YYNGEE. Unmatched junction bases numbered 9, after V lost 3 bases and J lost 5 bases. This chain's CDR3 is CASSASGRVDGDTQYF. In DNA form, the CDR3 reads TGTGCCAGCAGCGCGAGCGGGAGGGTGGATGGAGATACGCAGTATTTT.

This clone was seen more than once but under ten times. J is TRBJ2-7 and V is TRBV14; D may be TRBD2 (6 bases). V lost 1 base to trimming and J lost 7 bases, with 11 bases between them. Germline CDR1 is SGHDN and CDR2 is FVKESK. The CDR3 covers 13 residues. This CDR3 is CASSQGDSLEQYF. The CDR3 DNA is TGTGCCAGCAGCCAAGGGGACTCACTTGAGCAGTACTTC.

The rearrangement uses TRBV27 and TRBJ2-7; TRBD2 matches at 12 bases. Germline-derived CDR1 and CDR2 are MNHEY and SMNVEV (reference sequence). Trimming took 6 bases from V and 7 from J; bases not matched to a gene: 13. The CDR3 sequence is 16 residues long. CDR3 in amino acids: CASRPDPGLAGREQYF. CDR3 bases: TGTGCCAGCAGGCCTGACCCGGGACTAGCGGGTCGGGAGCAGTACTTC.

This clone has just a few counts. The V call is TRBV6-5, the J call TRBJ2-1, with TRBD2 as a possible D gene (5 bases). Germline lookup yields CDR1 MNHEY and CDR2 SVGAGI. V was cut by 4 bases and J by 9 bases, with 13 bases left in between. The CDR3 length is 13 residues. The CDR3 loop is CASSSGELGEQFF. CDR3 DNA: TGTGCCAGCAGTTCTGGGGAGTTGGGTGAGCAGTTCTTC.

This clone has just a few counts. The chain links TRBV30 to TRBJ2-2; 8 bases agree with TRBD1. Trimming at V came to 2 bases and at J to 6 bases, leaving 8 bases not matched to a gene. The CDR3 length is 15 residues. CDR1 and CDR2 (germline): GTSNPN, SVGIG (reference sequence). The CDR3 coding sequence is TGTGCCTGGAGTAGGGGACAGGCCCTTGCCGGGGAGCTGTTTTTT. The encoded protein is CAWSRGQALAGELFF.

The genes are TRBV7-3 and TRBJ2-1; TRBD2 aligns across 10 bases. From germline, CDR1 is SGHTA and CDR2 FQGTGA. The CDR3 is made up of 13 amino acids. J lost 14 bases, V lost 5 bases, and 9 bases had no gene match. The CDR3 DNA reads TGTGCCAGCAGCAGCCTAGCGGGAGTCAGGAAGTTCTTC. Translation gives CASSSLAGVRKFF.

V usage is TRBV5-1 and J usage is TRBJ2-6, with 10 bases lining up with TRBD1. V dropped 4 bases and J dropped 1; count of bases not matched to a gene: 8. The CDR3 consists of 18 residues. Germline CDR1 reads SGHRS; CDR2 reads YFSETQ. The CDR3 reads CASSGMDRGTSGANVLTF. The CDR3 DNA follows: TGCGCCAGCAGCGGGATGGACAGGGGGACGTCTGGGGCCAACGTCCTGACTTTC.

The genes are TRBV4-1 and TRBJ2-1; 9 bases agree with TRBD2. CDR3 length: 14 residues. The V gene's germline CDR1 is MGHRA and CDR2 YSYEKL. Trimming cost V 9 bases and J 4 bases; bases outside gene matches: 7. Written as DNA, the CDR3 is TGCGCCAGTAGGGGCAGCGGGAGGTACAATGAGCAGTTCTTC. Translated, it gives CASRGSGRYNEQFF.

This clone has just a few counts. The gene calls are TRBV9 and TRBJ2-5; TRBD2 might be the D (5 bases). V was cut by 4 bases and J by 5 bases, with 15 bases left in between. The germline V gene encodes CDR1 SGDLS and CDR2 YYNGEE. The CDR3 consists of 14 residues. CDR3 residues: CASSPLLGVETQYF. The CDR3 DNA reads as TGTGCCAGCAGCCCATTGTTGGGAGTGGAGACCCAGTACTTC.

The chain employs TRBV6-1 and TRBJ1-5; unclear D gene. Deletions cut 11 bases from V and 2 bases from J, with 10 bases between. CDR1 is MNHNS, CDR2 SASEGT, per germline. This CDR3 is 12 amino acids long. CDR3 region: CACPGCNQPQHF. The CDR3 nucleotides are TGTGCCTGTCCGGGATGCAATCAGCCCCAGCATTTT.

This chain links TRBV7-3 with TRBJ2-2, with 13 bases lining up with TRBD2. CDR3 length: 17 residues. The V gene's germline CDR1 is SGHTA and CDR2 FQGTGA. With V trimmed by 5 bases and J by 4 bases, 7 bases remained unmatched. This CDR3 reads CASSAAGTSGVTGELFF. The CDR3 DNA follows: TGTGCCAGCAGCGCCGCCGGGACTAGCGGGGTCACCGGGGAGCTGTTTTTT.

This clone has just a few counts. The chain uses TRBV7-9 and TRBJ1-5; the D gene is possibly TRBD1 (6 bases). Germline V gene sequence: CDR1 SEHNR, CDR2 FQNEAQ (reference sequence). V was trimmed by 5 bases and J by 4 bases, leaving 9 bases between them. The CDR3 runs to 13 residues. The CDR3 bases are TGTGCCAGCAGCCCGGACAGTAATCAGCCCCAGCATTTT. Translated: CASSPDSNQPQHF.

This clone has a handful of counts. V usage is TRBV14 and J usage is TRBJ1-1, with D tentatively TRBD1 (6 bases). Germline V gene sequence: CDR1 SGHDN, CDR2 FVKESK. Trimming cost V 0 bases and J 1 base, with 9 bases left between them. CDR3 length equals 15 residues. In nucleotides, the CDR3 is TGTGCCAGCAGCCAAGATCAGGGGAGGAACACTGAAGCTTTCTTT. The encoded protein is CASSQDQGRNTEAFF.

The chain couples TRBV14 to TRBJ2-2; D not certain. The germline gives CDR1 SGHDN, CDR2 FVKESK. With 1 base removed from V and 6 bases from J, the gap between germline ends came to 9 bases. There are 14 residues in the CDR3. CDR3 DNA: TGTGCCAGCAGCCAAGTACGGTCGTCCGGGGAGCTGTTTTTT. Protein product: CASSQVRSSGELFF.

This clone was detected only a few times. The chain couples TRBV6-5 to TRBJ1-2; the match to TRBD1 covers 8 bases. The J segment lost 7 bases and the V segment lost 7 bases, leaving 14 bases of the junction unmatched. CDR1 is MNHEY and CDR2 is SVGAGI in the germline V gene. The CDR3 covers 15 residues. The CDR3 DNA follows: TGTGCCAGCACTCTAACAAGACAGGGGAAGGGTGGCTACACCTTC. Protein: CASTLTRQGKGGYTF.

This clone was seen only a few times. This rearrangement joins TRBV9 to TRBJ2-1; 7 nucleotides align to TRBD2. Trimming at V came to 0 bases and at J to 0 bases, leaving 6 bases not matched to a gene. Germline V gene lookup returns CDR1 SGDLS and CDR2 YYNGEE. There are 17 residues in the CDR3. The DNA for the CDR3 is TGTGCCAGCAGCGTAGTTGCGGGAGACCTCTCCTACAATGAGCAGTTCTTC. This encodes CASSVVAGDLSYNEQFF.

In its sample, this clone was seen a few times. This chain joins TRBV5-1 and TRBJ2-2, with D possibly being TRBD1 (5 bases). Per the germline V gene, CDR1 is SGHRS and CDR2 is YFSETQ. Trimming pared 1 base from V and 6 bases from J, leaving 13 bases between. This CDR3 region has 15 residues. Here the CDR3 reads CASSLSGGASGELFF. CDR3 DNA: TGCGCCAGCAGCTTGTCGGGTGGGGCTTCCGGGGAGCTGTTTTTT.

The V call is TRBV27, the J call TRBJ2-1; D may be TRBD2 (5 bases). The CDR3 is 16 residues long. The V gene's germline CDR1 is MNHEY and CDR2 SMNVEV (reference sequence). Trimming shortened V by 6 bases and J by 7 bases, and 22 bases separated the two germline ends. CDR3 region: CASSRLGSARRNEQFF. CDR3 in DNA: TGTGCCAGCAGCCGCTTAGGGAGCGCCCGCCGGAATGAGCAGTTCTTC.